Listed below are T cell receptor beta chains from one sample, sequenced in a study of post-analysis software for immune sequencing data. TCRdb processed the PCR reads anew with MiXCR; each CDR3 protein has one entry. Here the sample spans approximately 460,000 distinct CDR3 sequences, roughly 46% being singletons. The specimen sequenced was blood. The receptors stem from a girl between 5 and 17 years old with multiple sclerosis. Both conserved end residues are part of each CDR3. Fields, in order: V gene, J gene, CDR3 length, clone size, CDR3 protein. Not all rows give a size; the values are once, few, many and, for expanded clones, a class.

>TRBV7-2|TRBJ2-1|15|few
CASSLLGLGVNEQFF
>TRBV6-2/TRBV6-3|TRBJ2-7|13|few
CASRQDKSYEQYF
>TRBV28|TRBJ2-5|16|few
CASSFRRGLTLGEQYF
>TRBV20-1|TRBJ2-1|16|-
CSAGGLAGGVYNEQFF
>TRBV28|TRBJ1-2|15|few
CASSLFQGRGYGYTF
>TRBV6-1|TRBJ2-4|11|few
CASSAPNIQYF
>TRBV5-6|TRBJ2-1|16|-
CASSLRLQGSYNEQFF
>TRBV5-1|TRBJ2-1|14|few
CASSLTGEYNEQFF
>TRBV7-2|TRBJ2-7|15|-
CASSFVGSGGYEQYF
>TRBV20-1|TRBJ2-7|15|once
CSAEAPGQVTYEQYF
>TRBV12-3/TRBV12-4|TRBJ2-1|15|few
CASSLSGGGYNEQFF
>TRBV27|TRBJ2-7|16|few
CASSSNSGTMSYEQYF
>TRBV28|TRBJ2-7|12|-
CASSLSNGEQYF
>TRBV4-2|TRBJ1-4|13|-
CASSQDGSEKLFF
>TRBV7-6|TRBJ1-5|16|-
CASSLGNAGNNQPQHF
>TRBV20-1|TRBJ2-7|14|-
CSAIRDRATYEQYF
>TRBV6-1|TRBJ2-3|15|-
CASSEGGVGTDTQYF
>TRBV5-1|TRBJ1-5|15|-
CASSFRAGGDQPQHF
>TRBV7-9|TRBJ2-3|15|-
CASSPLTGETDTQYF
>TRBV6-5|TRBJ2-7|15|-
CASSYSGRWGYEQYF
>TRBV7-3|TRBJ2-1|12|few
CASSLRVGEQFF
>TRBV12-3/TRBV12-4|TRBJ2-7|15|-
CASSRRRGTSYEQYF
>TRBV7-9|TRBJ2-7|12|-
CASSLPPYEQYF